This T cell receptor (beta chain) was recovered during a study of blood T cell repertoires in COVID-19. Overall study context: Researchers got acute and convalescent COVID-19 samples from the United States, Italy and Spain. T cells, B-cell-depleted T cells, or PBMCs supplied cDNA or gDNA.

Germline CDR1 reads MNHEY; CDR2 reads SMNVEV (reference sequence). This CDR3 comprises 16 residues. With V trimmed by 6 bases and J by 0 bases, 8 bases remained unmatched. Per the original data handling: For nucleated cells, counts were estimated from reference gene primer amplification. This table comes from immunoSEQ multiplex PCR, and its TCRdb copy is limited to in-frame clones, with some not included. V, J and clone size reflect that table, while D and trimming were determined from the DNA. The sample yields some 200,000 clones, around four fifths seen once. The rearrangement uses TRBV27 and TRBJ2-7; TRBD2 matches 10 bases. Sample: peripheral blood. The TCR sequence derives from a woman between 40 and 50 years old with acute or convalescent COVID-19. For the CDR3, the DNA is TGTGCCAGCAGCCAGGGGCTAGCGGGGGACTCCTACGAGCAGTACTTC. Amino acid sequence: CASSQGLAGDSYEQYF.